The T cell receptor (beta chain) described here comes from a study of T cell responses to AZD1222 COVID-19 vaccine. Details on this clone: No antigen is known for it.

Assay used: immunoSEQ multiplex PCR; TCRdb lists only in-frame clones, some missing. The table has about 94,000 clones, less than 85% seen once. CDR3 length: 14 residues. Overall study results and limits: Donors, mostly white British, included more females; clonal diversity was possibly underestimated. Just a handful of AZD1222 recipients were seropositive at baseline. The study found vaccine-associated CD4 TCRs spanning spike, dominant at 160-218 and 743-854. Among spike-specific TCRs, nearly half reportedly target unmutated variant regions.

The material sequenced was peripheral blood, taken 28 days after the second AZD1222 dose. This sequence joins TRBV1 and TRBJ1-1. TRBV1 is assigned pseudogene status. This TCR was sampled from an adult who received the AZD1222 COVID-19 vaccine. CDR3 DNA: TGCACCAGCAGCCAAGATTCCCAGGAGGGTGAAGCTTTCTTT. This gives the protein CTSSQDSQEGEAFF.